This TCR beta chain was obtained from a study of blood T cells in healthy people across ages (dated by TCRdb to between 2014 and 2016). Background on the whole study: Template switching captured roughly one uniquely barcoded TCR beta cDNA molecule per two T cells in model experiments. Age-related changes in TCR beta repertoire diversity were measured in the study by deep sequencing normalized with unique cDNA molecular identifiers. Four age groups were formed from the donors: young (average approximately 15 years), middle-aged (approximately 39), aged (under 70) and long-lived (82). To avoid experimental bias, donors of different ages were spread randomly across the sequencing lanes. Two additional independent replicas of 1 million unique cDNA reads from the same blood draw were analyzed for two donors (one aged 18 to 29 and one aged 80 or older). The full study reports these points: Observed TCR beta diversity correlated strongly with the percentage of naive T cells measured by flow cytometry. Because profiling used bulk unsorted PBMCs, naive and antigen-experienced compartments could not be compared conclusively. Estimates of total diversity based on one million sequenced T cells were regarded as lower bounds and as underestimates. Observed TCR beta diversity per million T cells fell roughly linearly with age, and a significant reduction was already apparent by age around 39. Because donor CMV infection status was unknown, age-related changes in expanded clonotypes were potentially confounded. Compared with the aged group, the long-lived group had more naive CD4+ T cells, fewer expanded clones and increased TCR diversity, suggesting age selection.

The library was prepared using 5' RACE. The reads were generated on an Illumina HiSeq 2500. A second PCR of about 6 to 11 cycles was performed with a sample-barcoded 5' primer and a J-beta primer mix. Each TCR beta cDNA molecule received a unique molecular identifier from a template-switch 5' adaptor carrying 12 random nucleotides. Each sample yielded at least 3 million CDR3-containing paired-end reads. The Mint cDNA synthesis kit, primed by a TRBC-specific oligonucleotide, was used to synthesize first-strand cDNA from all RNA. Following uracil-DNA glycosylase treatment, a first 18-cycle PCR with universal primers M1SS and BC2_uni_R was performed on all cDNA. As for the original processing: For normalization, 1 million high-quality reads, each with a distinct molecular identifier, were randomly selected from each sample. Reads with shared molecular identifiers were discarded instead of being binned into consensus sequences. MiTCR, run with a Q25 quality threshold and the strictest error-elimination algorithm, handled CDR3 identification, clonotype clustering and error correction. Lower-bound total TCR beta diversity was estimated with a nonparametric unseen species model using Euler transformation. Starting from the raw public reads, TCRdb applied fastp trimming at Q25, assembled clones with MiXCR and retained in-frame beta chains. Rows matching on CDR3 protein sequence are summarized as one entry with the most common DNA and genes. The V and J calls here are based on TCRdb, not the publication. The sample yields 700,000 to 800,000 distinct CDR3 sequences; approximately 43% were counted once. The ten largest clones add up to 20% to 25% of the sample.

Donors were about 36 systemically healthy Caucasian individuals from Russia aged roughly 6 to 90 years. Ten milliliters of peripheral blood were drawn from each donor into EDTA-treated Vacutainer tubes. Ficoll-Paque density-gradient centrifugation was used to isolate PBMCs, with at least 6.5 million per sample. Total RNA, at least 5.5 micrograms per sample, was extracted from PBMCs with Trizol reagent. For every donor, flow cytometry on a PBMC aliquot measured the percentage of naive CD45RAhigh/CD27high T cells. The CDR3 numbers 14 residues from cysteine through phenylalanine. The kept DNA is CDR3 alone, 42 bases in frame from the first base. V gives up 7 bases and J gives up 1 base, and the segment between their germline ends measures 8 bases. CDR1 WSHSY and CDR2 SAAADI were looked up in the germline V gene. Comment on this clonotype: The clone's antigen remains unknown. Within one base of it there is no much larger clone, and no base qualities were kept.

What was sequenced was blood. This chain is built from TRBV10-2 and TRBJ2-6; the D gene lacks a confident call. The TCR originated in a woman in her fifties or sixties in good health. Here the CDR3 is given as CASNLRSGANVLTF. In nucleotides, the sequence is TGCGCCAGCAATCTAAGATCTGGGGCCAACGTCCTGACTTTC.